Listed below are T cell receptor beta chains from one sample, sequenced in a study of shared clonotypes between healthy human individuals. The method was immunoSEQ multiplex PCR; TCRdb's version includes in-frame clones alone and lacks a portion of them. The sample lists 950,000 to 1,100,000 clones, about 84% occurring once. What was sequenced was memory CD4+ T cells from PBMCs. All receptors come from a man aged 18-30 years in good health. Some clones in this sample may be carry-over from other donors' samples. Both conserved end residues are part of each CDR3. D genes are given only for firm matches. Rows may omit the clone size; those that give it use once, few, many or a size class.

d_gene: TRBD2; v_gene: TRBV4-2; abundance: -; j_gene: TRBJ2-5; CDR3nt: TGTGCCAGCAGCCAAGGTGTAGCGGGAGGCGGAGGTCGAGAGACCCAGTACTTC; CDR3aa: CASSQGVAGGGGRETQYF
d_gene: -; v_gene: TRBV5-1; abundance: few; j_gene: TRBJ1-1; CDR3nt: TGCGCCAGCAGCTTGGGTTCCAGGTACGATGAAGCTTTCTTT; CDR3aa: CASSLGSRYDEAFF
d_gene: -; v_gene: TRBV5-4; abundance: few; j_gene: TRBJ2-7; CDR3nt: TGTGCCAGCAGCTTGCAGGGAACCCGCTCCTACGAGCAGTACTTC; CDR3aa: CASSLQGTRSYEQYF
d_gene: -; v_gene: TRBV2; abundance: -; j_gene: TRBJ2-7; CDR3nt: TGTGCCAGCAGTGAAGGTCAGGGAGGAACCTACGAGCAGTACTTC; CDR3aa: CASSEGQGGTYEQYF
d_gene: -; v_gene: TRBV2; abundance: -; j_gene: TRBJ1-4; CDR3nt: TGTGCCAGCAGTCTACTCACAGGTCCTAATGAAAAACTGTTTTTT; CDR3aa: CASSLLTGPNEKLFF
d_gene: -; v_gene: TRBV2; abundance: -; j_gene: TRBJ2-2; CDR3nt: TGTGCCAGCAAGGGCCACATCACCGGGGAGCTGTTTTTT; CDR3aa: CASKGHITGELFF
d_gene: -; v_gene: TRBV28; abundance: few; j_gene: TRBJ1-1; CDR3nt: TGTGCCAGCAGTCTACGACCGGACCAGGCAGCTTTCTTT; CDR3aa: CASSLRPDQAAFF
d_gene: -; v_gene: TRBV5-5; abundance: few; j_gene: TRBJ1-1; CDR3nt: TGTGCCAGCAGCTTGCTGGGGGAAACTGAAGCTTTCTTT; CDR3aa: CASSLLGETEAFF
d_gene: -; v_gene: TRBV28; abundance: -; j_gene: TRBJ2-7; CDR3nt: TGTGCCAGCAGTCCGCCGCAACCCTACGAGCAGTACTTC; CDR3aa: CASSPPQPYEQYF
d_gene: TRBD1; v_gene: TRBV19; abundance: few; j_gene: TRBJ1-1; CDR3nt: TGTGCCAGTACCGGGGACAGGGTGAACACTGAAGCTTTCTTT; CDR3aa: CASTGDRVNTEAFF
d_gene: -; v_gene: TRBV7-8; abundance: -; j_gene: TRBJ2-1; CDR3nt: TGTGCCAGCAGCCAACGCCATAGCTCCTACAATGAGCAGTTCTTC; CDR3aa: CASSQRHSSYNEQFF
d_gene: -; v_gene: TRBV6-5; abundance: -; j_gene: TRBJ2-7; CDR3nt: TGTGCCAGCAGTGCCGGCAGGGGCCATGGCGACGAGCAGTACTTC; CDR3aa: CASSAGRGHGDEQYF
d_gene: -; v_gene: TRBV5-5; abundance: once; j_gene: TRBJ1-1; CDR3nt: TGTGCCAGCAGCAGTTCCCGACAGATGAACACTGAAGCTTTCTTT; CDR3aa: CASSSSRQMNTEAFF
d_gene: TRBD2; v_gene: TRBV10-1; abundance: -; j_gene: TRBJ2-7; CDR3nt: TGCGCCAGCAGTGAGTCCGGGACTAGCGGCTACGAGCAGTACTTC; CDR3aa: CASSESGTSGYEQYF
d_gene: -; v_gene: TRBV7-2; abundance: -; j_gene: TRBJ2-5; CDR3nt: TGTGCCAGCAGCGCCCACCCCTTGTTCGCCGGGACGCTGGAGACCCAGTACTTC; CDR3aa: CASSAHPLFAGTLETQYF
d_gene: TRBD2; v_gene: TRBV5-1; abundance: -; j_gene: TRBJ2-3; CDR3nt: TGCGCCAGCAGCTTGGAACTAGCGGGAGTTGCAGATACGCAGTATTTT; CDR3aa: CASSLELAGVADTQYF
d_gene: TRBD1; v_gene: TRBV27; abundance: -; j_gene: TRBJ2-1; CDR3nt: TGTGCCACGATAAAGACAGGGGGAAACAATGAGCAGTTCTTC; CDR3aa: CATIKTGGNNEQFF
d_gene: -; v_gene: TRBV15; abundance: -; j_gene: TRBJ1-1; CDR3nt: TGTGCCACGAGGAACACAGGGTGGTTCACTGAAGCTTTCTTT; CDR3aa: CATRNTGWFTEAFF
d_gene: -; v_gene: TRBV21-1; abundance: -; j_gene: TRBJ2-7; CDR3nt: TGTGCCAGCAGCGTACGGATCGTAGTTACTCTCTACGAGCAGTACTTC; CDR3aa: CASSVRIVVTLYEQYF
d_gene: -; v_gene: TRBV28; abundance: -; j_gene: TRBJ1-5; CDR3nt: TGTGCCAGCAGTGCTCTAATAGGACAGAGTTATCAGCCCCAGCATTTT; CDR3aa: CASSALIGQSYQPQHF
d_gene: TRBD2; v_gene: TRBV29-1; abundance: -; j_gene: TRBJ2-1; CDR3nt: TGCAGCGTTGAAGCCACTAGCGGGAACTACAATGAGCAGTTCTTC; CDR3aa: CSVEATSGNYNEQFF
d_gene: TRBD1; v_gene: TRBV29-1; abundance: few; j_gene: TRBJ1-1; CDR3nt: TGCAGCGTTGAAGATCAGGGGGTTGGAGCTTTCTTT; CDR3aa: CSVEDQGVGAFF
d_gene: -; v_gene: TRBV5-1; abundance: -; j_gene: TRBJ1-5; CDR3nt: TGCGCCAGCAGTCCCGCCCCGGATCAGCCCCAGCATTTT; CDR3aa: CASSPAPDQPQHF
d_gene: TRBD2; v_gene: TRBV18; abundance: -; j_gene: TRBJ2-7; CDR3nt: TGTGCCAGCTCACCGGGACTAGCGGGAGAGAACGAGCAGTACTTC; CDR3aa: CASSPGLAGENEQYF
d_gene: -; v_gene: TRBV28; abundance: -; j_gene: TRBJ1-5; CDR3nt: TGTGCCAGCAACGCGGGGGGACCCAATCAGCCCCAGCATTTT; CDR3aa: CASNAGGPNQPQHF
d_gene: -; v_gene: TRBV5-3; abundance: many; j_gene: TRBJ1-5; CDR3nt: TGTGCCAGAAGCTTGAGCAGAAAAGCCCAGCATTTT; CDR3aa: CARSLSRKAQHF
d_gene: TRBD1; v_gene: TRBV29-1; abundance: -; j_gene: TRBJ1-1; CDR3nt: TGCAGCGTAGTGAGGGACAGGGAAGCTTTCTTT; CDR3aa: CSVVRDREAFF
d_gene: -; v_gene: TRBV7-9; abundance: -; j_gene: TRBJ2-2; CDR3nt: TGTGCCAGCAGCTTAGGTTTCTCCTCCCGGGGCACCGGGGAGCTGTTTTTT; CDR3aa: CASSLGFSSRGTGELFF
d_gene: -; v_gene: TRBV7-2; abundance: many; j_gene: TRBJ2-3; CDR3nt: TGTGCCAGCAGCTTAGCGGCGGGGAGGAGAGATACGCAGTATTTT; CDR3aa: CASSLAAGRRDTQYF
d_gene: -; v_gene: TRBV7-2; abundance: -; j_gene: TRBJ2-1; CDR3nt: TGTGCCAGCAGCTTAAGGGGCTCCTACAATGAGCAGTTCTTC; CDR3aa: CASSLRGSYNEQFF
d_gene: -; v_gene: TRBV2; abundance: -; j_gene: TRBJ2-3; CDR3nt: TGTGCCAGCAGTGAAGCAGGCGGGACAGCCACGCAGTATTTT; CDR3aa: CASSEAGGTATQYF
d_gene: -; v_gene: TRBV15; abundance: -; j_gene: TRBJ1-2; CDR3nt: TGTGCCACCAGCAGAGATAGTAAAGGGGGAGGCTACACCTTC; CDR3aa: CATSRDSKGGGYTF
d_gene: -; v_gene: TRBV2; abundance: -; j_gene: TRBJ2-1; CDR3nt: TGTGCCAGCAACTACTACAATGAGCAGTTCTTC; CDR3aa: CASNYYNEQFF
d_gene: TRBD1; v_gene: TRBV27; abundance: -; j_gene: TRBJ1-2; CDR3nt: TGTGCCAGCAGTTCAGCAGGGGGCGCGAGGGGCTACACCTTC; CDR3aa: CASSSAGGARGYTF
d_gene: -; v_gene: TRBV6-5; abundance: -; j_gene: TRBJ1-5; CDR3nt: TGTGCCAGCAGTTTAATAGGAAGGAATCAGCCCCAGCATTTT; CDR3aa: CASSLIGRNQPQHF
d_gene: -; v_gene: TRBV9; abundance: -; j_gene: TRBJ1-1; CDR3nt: TGTGCCAGCAGCGTCCGTGAGGACACTGAAGCTTTCTTT; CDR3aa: CASSVREDTEAFF
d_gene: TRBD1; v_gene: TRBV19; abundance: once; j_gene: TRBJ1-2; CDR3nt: TGTGCCAGTAGTACGGGACAGGGAGCTAACTATGGCTACACCTTC; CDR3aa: CASSTGQGANYGYTF
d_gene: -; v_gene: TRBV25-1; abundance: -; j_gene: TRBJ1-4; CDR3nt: TGTGCCAGCAGTCCGGGCAGGGAGGGAGGGAATGAAAAACTGTTTTTT; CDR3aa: CASSPGREGGNEKLFF
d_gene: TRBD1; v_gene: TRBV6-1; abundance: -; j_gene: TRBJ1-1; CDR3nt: TGTGCCAGCAGCGACTACAGGGGTGGGACTGAAGCTTTCTTT; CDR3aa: CASSDYRGGTEAFF
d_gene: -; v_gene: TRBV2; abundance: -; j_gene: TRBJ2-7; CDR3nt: TGTGCCAGCAGCGCAGGACGGACCAGGGACGAGCAGTACTTC; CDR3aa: CASSAGRTRDEQYF